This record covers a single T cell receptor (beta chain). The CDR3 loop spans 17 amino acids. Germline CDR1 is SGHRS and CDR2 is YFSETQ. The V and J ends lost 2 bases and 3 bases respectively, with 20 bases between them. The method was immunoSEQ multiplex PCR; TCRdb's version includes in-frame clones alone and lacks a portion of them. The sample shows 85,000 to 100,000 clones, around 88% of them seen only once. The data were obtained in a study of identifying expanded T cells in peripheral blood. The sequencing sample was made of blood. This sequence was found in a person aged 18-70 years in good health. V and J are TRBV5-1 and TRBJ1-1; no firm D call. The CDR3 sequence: CASSFSFSRSVDTEAFF. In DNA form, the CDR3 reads TGCGCCAGCAGCTTTTCGTTCTCCCGCTCGGTAGACACTGAAGCTTTCTTT.